The 2 T cell receptor beta chains given below trace back to one sample, sequenced in a study of post-analysis software for immune sequencing data. The study, taken as a whole, reports: Relative to controls, patients had 5 or 6 TRBV segments at higher frequency, with TRBV5-6, TRBV5-1 and TRBV20-1 among these.

Their target antigens are unknown. Prepared libraries of TCR beta cDNA carried unique molecular identifiers. TCRdb itself ran the PCR reads through MiXCR, one entry per CDR3 protein. The table has hundreds of thousands of distinct CDR3 sequences, 45% seen once. Sequencing was performed on blood. The origin of the receptors is a girl aged 5-17 years with multiple sclerosis.

A few counts support this clonotype. V gene TRBV15 combines with J gene TRBJ2-6; D is undetermined. V shed 1 base and J shed 4 bases, with 5 bases lying between them. Per the germline V gene, CDR1 is LNHNV and CDR2 is YYDKDF (reference sequence). This CDR3 region has 14 residues. The CDR3 here is CATSRVEGANVLTF. The DNA of the CDR3 is TGTGCCACCAGCAGAGTAGAGGGGGCCAACGTCCTGACTTTC.

This sequence joins TRBV9 and TRBJ2-5, with 8 bases matching TRBD1. This CDR3 has 14 residues. Germline-derived CDR1 and CDR2 are SGDLS and YYNGEE. V was pared by 6 bases and J by 3 bases, with 7 bases of the junction left unmatched. The CDR3 bases are TGTGCCAGCACCAGACAGGGGTGGGAAGAGACCCAGTACTTC. It codes for CASTRQGWEETQYF. Full variable domain (rest looked up from reference TRBV9 and TRBJ2-5): DSGVTQTPKHLITATGQRVTLRCSPRSGDLSVYWYQQSLDQGLQFLIQYYNGEERAKGNILERFSAQQFPDLHSELNLSSLELGDSALYFCASTRQGWEETQYFGPGTRLLVL.